Here is one T cell receptor beta chain with its context. Its antigen is not identified. This sample was taken from a study of Ad26.COV2.S vaccination and SARS-CoV-2 variants. Study background: A participant enrolled in the COV1001 Ad26.COV2.S trial arm provided the sample.

Germline assignment: CDR1 SEHNR and CDR2 FQNEAQ (reference sequence). This CDR3 region has 14 residues. The V gene end was trimmed by 4 bases and the J gene end by 5 bases; junction bases not matched to a gene: 7. Broader study findings: The analyses of TCR breadth and depth may have understated the size of total T cell responses.

Treatment indicated: around 19 received Ad26.COV2.S at low or high dose, single or two shots; 5 received placebo; per-sample allocation not given. Collection of the samples took place on day 63 after the first injection of vaccine or placebo. The data were produced by immunoSEQ multiplex PCR, yet TCRdb's version contains in-frame clones alone and is incomplete. This sample has roughly 330,000 clones, with 90% found just once. The clonotype was recovered from a person between 18 and 60 years old who received the Ad26.COV2.S COVID-19 vaccine or a placebo. The input for sequencing was peripheral blood, taken in a trial of Ad26.COV2.S vaccine versus placebo. The rearrangement joins TRBV7-9 to TRBJ2-7, with TRBD1 matching 8 bases. CDR3 bases: TGTGCCAGCAGCTCGGGGACAGGTCTAAACGAGCAGTACTTC. Protein product: CASSSGTGLNEQYF.